This TCR beta chain was captured in a study of blood T cell repertoires in COVID-19. Clones were sequenced by immunoSEQ multiplex PCR, and TCRdb holds only the in-frame ones, with some missing. Among 25,000 to 30,000 clones listed, 90% were seen once. This CDR3 region has 16 residues. The V gene end was trimmed by 3 bases and the J gene end by 3 bases; junction bases not matched to a gene: 10. CDR1 and CDR2 (germline): KGHSH, LQKENI. The receptor's source is a man in his 70s with active or convalescent COVID-19. The gene calls are TRBV18 and TRBJ1-2; 7 bases are a match to TRBD1. Sequences were obtained from peripheral blood. CDR3 DNA sequence: TGTGCCAGCTCACCCAGGACAGGAAACAGTGACTATGGCTACACCTTC. The encoded protein is CASSPRTGNSDYGYTF.